This T cell receptor (beta chain) appears in the sequencing data of a study of cytomegalovirus exposure and HLA in healthy donors. Study-level background: According to later analysis, the same platform produced the roughly 130 validation and approximately 700 first-cohort repertoires.

Study results and limitations: TCR beta chains numbering roughly 150 were designated cytomegalovirus-associated. Among TCR sequences, most were rare, though some public TCRs appeared in many donors.

This clone was seen once. Its antigen remains unknown. From germline, CDR1 is SGHVS and CDR2 FNYEAQ. V lost 6 bases, J lost 2 bases, and 16 bases lay in between. The CDR3 covers 15 residues. Measured with immunoSEQ multiplex PCR; TCRdb has only the in-frame clones, and not every one. The data show around 200,000 clones, about 81% seen once. The TCR was taken from a woman in her 30s in good health and CMV-seronegative. The specimen sequenced was PBMCs. The chain has TRBV7-6 and TRBJ2-5; possibly TRBD2 for D (6 bases). Here the CDR3 reads CASRRRRDLQETQYF. CDR3 sequence (DNA): TGTGCCAGCAGGCGGAGAAGGGACTTACAAGAGACCCAGTACTTC.